These 16 T cell receptor beta chains share one sample of origin, sequenced in a study of blood T cell repertoires in COVID-19. The data were produced by immunoSEQ multiplex PCR, yet TCRdb's version contains in-frame clones alone and is incomplete. Here the sample spans under 300,000 clones, around 83% being singletons. Sequencing used peripheral blood. Receptor source: a man younger than 40 who had recovered from COVID-19.

The count of this clone is one. The gene calls are TRBV7-9 and TRBJ2-3; 8 nucleotides line up with TRBD2. Looked up from germline, CDR1 is SEHNR and CDR2 is FQNEAQ (reference sequence). The CDR3 has 15 residues. V trimming: 4 bases; J trimming: 0 bases; junction bases outside the gene matches: 3. Written as DNA, the CDR3 is TGTGCCAGCAGCTCGGGACTAGAGAGCACAGATACGCAGTATTTT. It encodes CASSSGLESTDTQYF.

The V gene is TRBV9, the J gene TRBJ2-5; TRBD1 might be the D (5 bases). From germline, CDR1 is SGDLS and CDR2 YYNGEE. V lost 0 bases to trimming and J lost 8 bases, with 17 bases between them. This CDR3 region has 15 residues. The CDR3 DNA follows: TGTGCCAGCAGCGTAGCAGGGTCTTGGGTGGAAACCCAGTACTTC. This sequence encodes CASSVAGSWVETQYF.

The J gene is TRBJ2-5, the V gene TRBV7-6; D unresolved. V gave up 5 bases and J gave up 5 bases, with 15 bases separating them. CDR1 SGHVS and CDR2 FNYEAQ come from the germline V gene. CDR3 length: 14 amino acids. The CDR3 spells CASSPPQRGETQYF. The CDR3 nucleotides are TGTGCCAGCAGCCCACCCCAGCGTGGGGAGACCCAGTACTTC.

V is TRBV3-1 (or the pseudogene TRBV3-2) and J is TRBJ2-7; TRBD2 might be the D (6 bases). This CDR3 has 15 amino acids. The V end lost 1 base, the J end lost 4 bases, and 14 bases lay between the germline ends. Germline CDR1 is LGHDT and CDR2 is YNNKEL (reference sequence). The DNA of the CDR3 is TGTGCCAGCAGCCAAGGGGCTAGCGAAACTTACGAGCAGTACTTC. Translating gives CASSQGASETYEQYF.

A single count supports this clone. The rearrangement uses TRBV9 and TRBJ2-7; TRBD2 agrees at 7 bases. Trimming at V came to 0 bases and at J to 4 bases, leaving 1 base not matched to a gene. CDR1 and CDR2 from the germline V gene are SGDLS and YYNGEE. The CDR3 is 13 amino acids. CDR3 amino acids: CASSVGEGYEQYF. The CDR3 region has the DNA TGTGCCAGCAGCGTAGGGGAGGGGTACGAGCAGTACTTC.

The chain has TRBV14 and TRBJ1-1; TRBD1 agrees at 8 bases. The CDR3 has 14 residues. CDR1 and CDR2 from the germline V gene are SGHDN and FVKESK. Trimming took 4 bases from V and 3 from J; bases not matched to a gene: 4. CDR3 sequence: CASSPDREDTEAFF. The CDR3 DNA is TGTGCCAGCAGCCCGGACAGGGAGGACACTGAAGCTTTCTTT. The full variable domain, in which reference TRBV14 and TRBJ1-1 provide the parts outside the CDR3, is EAGVTQFPSHSVIEKGQTVTLRCDPISGHDNLYWYRRVMGKEIKFLLHFVKESKQDESGMPNNRFLAERTGGTYSTLKVQPAELEDSGVYFCASSPDREDTEAFFGQGTRLTVV.

The genes are TRBV19 and TRBJ1-1; 7 bases agree with TRBD1. In germline, CDR1 is LNHDA, CDR2 SQIVND (reference sequence). V dropped 9 bases and J dropped 2; count of bases not matched to a gene: 15. The CDR3 contains 16 residues. CDR3 coding DNA: TGTGCCAGCACTCCGCCCGGGACAGTGTATAACACTGAAGCTTTCTTT. Residues: CASTPPGTVYNTEAFF.

The rearrangement links TRBV7-8 to TRBJ1-1; D not resolved. Trimming stripped 5 bases from V and 5 bases from J, with 9 bases between. Per germline, CDR1 SGHVS and CDR2 FQNEAQ. The CDR3 is 12 residues long. The chain's CDR3 is CASSRGVTEAFF. The CDR3 coding sequence is TGTGCCAGCAGCCGAGGAGTTACTGAAGCTTTCTTT.

The genes are TRBV19 and TRBJ2-5; possible D gene TRBD1, 6 bases. Trimming removed 4 bases at V and 4 bases at J, with 16 bases between. The CDR3 has 15 residues. CDR1 and CDR2 from the germline V gene are LNHDA and SQIVND (reference sequence). The DNA of the CDR3 is TGTGCCAGTAGTACCCAACTAACAGGGTTAGAGACCCAGTACTTC. Its translation: CASSTQLTGLETQYF.

The chain employs TRBV25-1 and TRBJ2-5, with TRBD2 as a possible D gene (6 bases). Trimming removed 3 bases from V and 0 bases from J, with 14 bases in between. Germline V gives CDR1 MGHDK, CDR2 SYGVNS. The CDR3 has 16 residues. The CDR3 nucleotides are TGTGCCAGCAGTGACCTAGGAAGGAGGGACCAAGAGACCCAGTACTTC. This codes for CASSDLGRRDQETQYF.

The V and J genes are TRBV7-9 and TRBJ2-2, with 7 bases matching TRBD1. Germline V lookup: CDR1 SEHNR, CDR2 FQNEAQ (reference sequence). CDR3 length equals 14 residues. The V gene end was trimmed by 9 bases and the J gene end by 2 bases; junction bases not matched to a gene: 6. CDR3: CASRQGPNTGELFF. The CDR3 nucleotides read TGTGCCAGTAGACAGGGACCAAACACCGGGGAGCTGTTTTTT.

The V call is TRBV28, the J call TRBJ2-7; D is ambiguous. V lost 6 bases and J 2 bases, leaving 8 bases between the germline ends. This CDR3 spans 12 amino acids. CDR1 and CDR2 from the germline V gene are MDHEN and SYDVKM. The CDR3 region has the DNA TGTGCCAGCAGCCGTGCGACCTACGAGCAGTACGTC. Amino acids: CASSRATYEQYV.

J is TRBJ1-1 and V is TRBV12-3 or TRBV12-4, with no clear D. V gave up 6 bases and J gave up 3 bases, with 11 bases separating them. The CDR3 has 13 amino acids. The CDR3 protein is CASSREVYTEAFF. As DNA, the CDR3 is TGTGCCAGCAGCCGGGAAGTATACACTGAAGCTTTCTTT.

This clone showed up just a few times. The chain has TRBV7-9 and TRBJ2-2; D unresolved. The V gene's germline CDR1 is SEHNR and CDR2 FQNEAQ (reference sequence). V lost 2 bases and J 6 bases, leaving 13 bases between the germline ends. This CDR3 comprises 15 residues. The CDR3 DNA follows: TGTGCCAGCAGCTTACCGGCGAGCAGCGCCGGGGAGCTGTTTTTT. This gives the protein CASSLPASSAGELFF.

The V call is TRBV7-9, the J call TRBJ1-2, with D unclear. V lost 3 bases, J lost 8 bases, and 13 bases lay in between. CDR1 and CDR2 from the germline V gene are SEHNR and FQNEAQ (reference sequence). The CDR3 is 13 residues long. The CDR3, as DNA: TGTGCCAGCAGCTTCGAGGACTCTGGGGGCTACACCTTC. The encoded protein is CASSFEDSGGYTF.

The rearrangement uses TRBV7-3 and TRBJ1-1, with 8 bases that match TRBD1. CDR3 size: 13 residues. V lost 3 bases to trimming and J lost 8 bases; unmatched junction nucleotides: 5. Germline-derived CDR1 and CDR2 are SGHTA and FQGTGA. This CDR3 reads CASSFGQGREAFF. The DNA for the CDR3 is TGTGCCAGCAGCTTTGGACAGGGTCGAGAAGCTTTCTTT.